These T cell receptor beta chains were read from a single sample in a study of CD8 T cells in ankylosing spondylitis. One entry per CDR3 protein results from TCRdb running MiXCR on the 5' RACE reads. There are 150,000 to 200,000 distinct CDR3 sequences in the sample; 15% to 20% occur only once, and 3.5% to 5% lies in the top ten. The sample comprised blood, either unsorted or a sorted T cell fraction (not recorded which). These receptors all stem from a male donor aged 5-29 years with ankylosing spondylitis or in good health (not recorded which). Both conserved end residues are part of each CDR3. Fields, in order: V gene, D gene, clone size, J gene, CDR3 DNA, CDR3 protein. D genes are given only for firm matches. Size values are once, few and many counts, or a class for expanded clones, and some rows have none.

TRBV7-3,-,many,TRBJ2-3,TGTGCCAGCAGCTTAGGGAGTTTCAGCACAGATACGCAGTATTTT,CASSLGSFSTDTQYF
TRBV20-1,TRBD1,-,TRBJ2-5,TGCAGTGCTAGGGACAGGATCAATACGGAGACCCAGTACTTC,CSARDRINTETQYF
TRBV27,-,few,TRBJ1-6,TGTGCCAGCACCCAAACGGGCAGGGCAGTTTCACCCCTCCACTTT,CASTQTGRAVSPLHF
TRBV29-1,-,many,TRBJ2-3,TGCAGCGTTGGCCGGGATACGCAGTATTTT,CSVGRDTQYF
TRBV2,-,many,TRBJ2-7,TGTGCCAGCAGGTACAGCTACGAGCAGTACTTC,CASRYSYEQYF
TRBV12-3/TRBV12-4,TRBD1,medium-sized,TRBJ2-1,TGTGCCAGCAGTTTTCGGTCGAACAGGGGTTCCTACAATGAGCAGTTCTTC,CASSFRSNRGSYNEQFF
TRBV7-3,TRBD2,many,TRBJ2-1,TGTGCCAGCAGCCCCTCCCAGTTAGCGGGAGTAGGTGAGCAGTTCTTC,CASSPSQLAGVGEQFF
TRBV30,-,many,TRBJ2-7,TGTGCCTGGACCACGCTCTACGAGCAGTACTTC,CAWTTLYEQYF
TRBV12-3/TRBV12-4,TRBD2,many,TRBJ2-5,TGTGCCAGCAGTGGGGGACTAGCGGGAGAGACCCAGTACTTC,CASSGGLAGETQYF
TRBV20-1,-,-,TRBJ2-1,TGCAGTGCTAGAGGGATAGCAGGGTACAATGAGCAGTTCTTC,CSARGIAGYNEQFF
TRBV4-1,-,many,TRBJ2-3,TGCGCCAGCAGCCCCGGAACGGCTCGGCAGTATTTT,CASSPGTARQYF
TRBV12-3/TRBV12-4,-,many,TRBJ1-2,TGTGCCAGCCACCGGTCCGGAGGCTACACCTTC,CASHRSGGYTF